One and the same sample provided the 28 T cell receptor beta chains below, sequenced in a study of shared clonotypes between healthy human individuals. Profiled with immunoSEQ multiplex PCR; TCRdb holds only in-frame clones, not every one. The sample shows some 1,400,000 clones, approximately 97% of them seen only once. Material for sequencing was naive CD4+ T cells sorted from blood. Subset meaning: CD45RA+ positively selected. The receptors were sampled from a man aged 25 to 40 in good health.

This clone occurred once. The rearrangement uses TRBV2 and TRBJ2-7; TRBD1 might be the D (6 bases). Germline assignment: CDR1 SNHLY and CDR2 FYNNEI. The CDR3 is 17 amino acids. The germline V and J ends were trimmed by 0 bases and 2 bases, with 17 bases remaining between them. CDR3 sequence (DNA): TGTGCCAGCAGTGAAGCCAGGAAAGTCGGACAGCCCTACGAGCAGTACTTC. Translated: CASSEARKVGQPYEQYF.

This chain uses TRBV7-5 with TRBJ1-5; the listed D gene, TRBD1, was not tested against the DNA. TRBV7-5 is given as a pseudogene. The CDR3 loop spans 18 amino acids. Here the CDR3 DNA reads TGTGTCAGAAGCTTAAAAGAGCCTTTGGGCCTTAGCAATCAGCCCCAGCATTTT. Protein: CVRSLKEPLGLSNQPQHF.

The CDR3 region is CASSRRLASNEQFF. The CDR3 coding sequence is TGTGCCAGCAGCCGAAGACTAGCTTCCAATGAGCAGTTCTTC. The V and J genes are TRBV14 and TRBJ2-1; 7 nucleotides align to TRBD2. Unmatched junction bases numbered 6, after V lost 4 bases and J lost 6 bases. CDR3 length: 14 residues. Germline CDR1 reads SGHDN; CDR2 reads FVKESK.

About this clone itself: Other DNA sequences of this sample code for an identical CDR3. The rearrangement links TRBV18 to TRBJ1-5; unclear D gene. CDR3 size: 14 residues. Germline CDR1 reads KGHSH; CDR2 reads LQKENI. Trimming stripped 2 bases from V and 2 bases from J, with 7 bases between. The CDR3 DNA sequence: TGTGCCAGCTCACCAGGGATTGGCAATCAGCCCCAGCATTTT. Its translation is CASSPGIGNQPQHF.

DNA for the CDR3: TGTGCCAGCAGCGACGGACAGGGGAACACTGAAGCTTTCTTT. Translation: CASSDGQGNTEAFF. V usage is TRBV7-9 and J usage is TRBJ1-1, with 8 bases aligning to TRBD1. Germline-derived CDR1 and CDR2 are SEHNR and FQNEAQ (reference sequence). V dropped 5 bases and J dropped 1; count of bases not matched to a gene: 3. This CDR3 is built from 14 residues.

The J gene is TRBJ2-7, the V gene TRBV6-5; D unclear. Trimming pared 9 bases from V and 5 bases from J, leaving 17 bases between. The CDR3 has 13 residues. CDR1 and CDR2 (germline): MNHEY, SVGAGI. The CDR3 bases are TGTGCCAGTGGTCATTTGCGTCTCGACGAGCAGTACTTC. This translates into CASGHLRLDEQYF.

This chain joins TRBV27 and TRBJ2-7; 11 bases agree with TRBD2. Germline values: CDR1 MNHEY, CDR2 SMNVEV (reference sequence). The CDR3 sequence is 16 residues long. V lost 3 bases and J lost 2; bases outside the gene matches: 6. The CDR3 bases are TGTGCCAGCAGTTTCTCGAAGACTAGCGGGGCCTACGAGCAGTACTTC. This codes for CASSFSKTSGAYEQYF.

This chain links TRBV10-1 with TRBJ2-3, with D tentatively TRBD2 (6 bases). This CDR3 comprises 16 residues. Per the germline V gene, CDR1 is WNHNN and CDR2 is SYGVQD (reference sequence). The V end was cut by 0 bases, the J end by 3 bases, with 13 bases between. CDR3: CASSESEGAGTDTQYF. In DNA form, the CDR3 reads TGCGCCAGCAGTGAGTCTGAGGGCGCGGGAACAGATACGCAGTATTTT.

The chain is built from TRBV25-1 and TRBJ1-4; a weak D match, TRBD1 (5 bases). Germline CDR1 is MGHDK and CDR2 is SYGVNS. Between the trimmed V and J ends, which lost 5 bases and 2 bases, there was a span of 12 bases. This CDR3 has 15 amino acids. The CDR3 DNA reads TGTGCCAGCAGTCTACCGGGACCCACTAATGAAAAACTGTTTTTT. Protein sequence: CASSLPGPTNEKLFF.

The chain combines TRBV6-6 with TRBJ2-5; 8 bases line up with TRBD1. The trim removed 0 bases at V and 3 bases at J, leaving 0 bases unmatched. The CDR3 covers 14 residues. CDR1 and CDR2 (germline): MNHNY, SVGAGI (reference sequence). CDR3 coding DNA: TGTGCCAGCAGTTACTCGACAGGGGAAGAGACCCAGTACTTC. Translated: CASSYSTGEETQYF.

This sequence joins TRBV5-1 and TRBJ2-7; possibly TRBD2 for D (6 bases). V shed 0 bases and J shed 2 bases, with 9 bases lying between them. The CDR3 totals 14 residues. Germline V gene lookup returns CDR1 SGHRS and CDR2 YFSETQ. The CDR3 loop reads CASSLARETYEQYF. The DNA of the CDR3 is TGCGCCAGCAGCTTGGCTCGGGAGACCTACGAGCAGTACTTC.

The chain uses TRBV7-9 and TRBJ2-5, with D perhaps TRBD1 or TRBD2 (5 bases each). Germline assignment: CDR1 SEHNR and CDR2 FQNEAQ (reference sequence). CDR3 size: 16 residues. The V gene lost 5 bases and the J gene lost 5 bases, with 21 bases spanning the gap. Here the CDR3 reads CASSRFQGVRSETQYF. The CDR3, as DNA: TGTGCCAGCAGCCGCTTCCAGGGAGTGAGATCGGAGACCCAGTACTTC.

Here the CDR3 DNA reads TGTGCCAGCAGTGCTCTCGCGGGGGTCACGAACACCGGGGAGCTGTTTTTT. It codes for CASSALAGVTNTGELFF. The chain employs TRBV6-4 and TRBJ2-2; 7 nucleotides agree with TRBD2. J was trimmed by 0 bases and V by 4 bases; bases with no gene match: 8. Germline V gives CDR1 MRHNA, CDR2 SNTAGT. This CDR3 spans 17 amino acids.

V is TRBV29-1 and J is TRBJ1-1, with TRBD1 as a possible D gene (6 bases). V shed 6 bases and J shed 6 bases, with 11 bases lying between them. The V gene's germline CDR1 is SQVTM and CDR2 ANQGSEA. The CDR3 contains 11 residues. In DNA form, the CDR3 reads TGCAGCGTCACAGGGAGCGCTGAAGCTTTCTTT. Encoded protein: CSVTGSAEAFF.

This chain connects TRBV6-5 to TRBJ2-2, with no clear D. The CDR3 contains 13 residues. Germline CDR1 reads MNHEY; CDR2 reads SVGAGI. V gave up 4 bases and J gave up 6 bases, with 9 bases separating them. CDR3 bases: TGTGCCAGCAGTTCGACAATTCCCGGGGAGCTGTTTTTT. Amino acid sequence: CASSSTIPGELFF.

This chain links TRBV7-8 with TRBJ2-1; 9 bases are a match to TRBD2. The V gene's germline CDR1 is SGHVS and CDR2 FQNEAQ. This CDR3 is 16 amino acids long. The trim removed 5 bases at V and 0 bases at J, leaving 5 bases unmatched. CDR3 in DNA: TGTGCCAGCAGCGCCTATAGCGGGAGCTCCTACAATGAGCAGTTCTTC. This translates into CASSAYSGSSYNEQFF. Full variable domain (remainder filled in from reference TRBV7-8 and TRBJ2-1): GAGVSQSPRYKVAKRGQDVALRCDPISGHVSLFWYQQALGQGPEFLTYFQNEAQLDKSGLPSDRFFAERPEGSVSTLKIQRTQQEDSAVYLCASSAYSGSSYNEQFFGPGTRLTVL.

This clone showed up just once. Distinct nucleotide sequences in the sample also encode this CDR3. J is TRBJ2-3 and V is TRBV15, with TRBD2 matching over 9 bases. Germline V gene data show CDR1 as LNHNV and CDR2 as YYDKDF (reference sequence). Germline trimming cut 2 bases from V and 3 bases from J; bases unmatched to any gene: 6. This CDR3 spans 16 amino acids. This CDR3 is CATSRTAGGLTDTQYF. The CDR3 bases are TGTGCCACCAGCAGAACAGCGGGAGGCTTAACAGATACGCAGTATTTT. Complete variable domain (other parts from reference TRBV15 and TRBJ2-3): DAMVIQNPRYQVTQFGKPVTLSCSQTLNHNVMYWYQQKSSQAPKLLFHYYDKDFNNEADTPDNFQSRRPNTSFCFLDIRSPGLGDTAMYLCATSRTAGGLTDTQYFGPGTRLTVL.

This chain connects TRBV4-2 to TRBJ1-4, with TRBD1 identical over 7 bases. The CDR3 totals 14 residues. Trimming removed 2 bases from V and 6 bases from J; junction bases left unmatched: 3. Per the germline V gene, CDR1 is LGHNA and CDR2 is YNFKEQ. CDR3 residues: CASSQRGQDEKLFF. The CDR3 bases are TGTGCCAGCAGCCAACGCGGACAGGATGAAAAACTGTTTTTT.

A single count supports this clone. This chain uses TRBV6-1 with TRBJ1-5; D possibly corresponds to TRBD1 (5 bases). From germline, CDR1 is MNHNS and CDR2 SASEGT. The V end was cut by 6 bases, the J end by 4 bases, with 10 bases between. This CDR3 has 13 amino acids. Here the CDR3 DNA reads TGTGCCAGCAGGACGACAGATAATCAGCCCCAGCATTTT. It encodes CASRTTDNQPQHF.

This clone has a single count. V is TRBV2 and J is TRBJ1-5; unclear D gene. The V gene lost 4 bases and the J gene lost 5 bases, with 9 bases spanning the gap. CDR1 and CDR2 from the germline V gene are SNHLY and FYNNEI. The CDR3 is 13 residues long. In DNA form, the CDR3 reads TGTGCCAGCAGTGGGGGTCTCGATCAGCCCCAGCATTTT. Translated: CASSGGLDQPQHF.

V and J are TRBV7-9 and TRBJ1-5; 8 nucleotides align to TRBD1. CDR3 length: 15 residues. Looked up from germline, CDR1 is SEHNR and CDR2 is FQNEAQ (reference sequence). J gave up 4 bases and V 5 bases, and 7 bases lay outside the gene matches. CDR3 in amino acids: CASSIQGGVNQPQHF. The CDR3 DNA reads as TGTGCCAGCAGCATACAGGGGGGAGTTAATCAGCCCCAGCATTTT.

The CDR3 spells CASTPFLGQGGSGANVLTF. The DNA for the CDR3 is TGTGCCAGTACCCCCTTCCTCGGGCAGGGAGGCTCTGGGGCCAACGTCCTGACTTTC. The V gene is TRBV19, the J gene TRBJ2-6; D might be TRBD2 (6 bases). V was trimmed by 7 bases and J by 0 bases, leaving 22 bases between them. The CDR3 loop spans 19 amino acids. Germline lookup yields CDR1 LNHDA and CDR2 SQIVND (reference sequence).

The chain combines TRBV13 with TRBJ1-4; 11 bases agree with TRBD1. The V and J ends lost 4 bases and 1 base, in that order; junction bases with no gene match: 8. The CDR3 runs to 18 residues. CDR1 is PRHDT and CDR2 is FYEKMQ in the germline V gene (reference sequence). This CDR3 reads CASSSGTGGLVTNEKLFF. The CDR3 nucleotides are TGTGCCAGCAGCTCTGGGACAGGGGGGCTCGTAACTAATGAAAAACTGTTTTTT.

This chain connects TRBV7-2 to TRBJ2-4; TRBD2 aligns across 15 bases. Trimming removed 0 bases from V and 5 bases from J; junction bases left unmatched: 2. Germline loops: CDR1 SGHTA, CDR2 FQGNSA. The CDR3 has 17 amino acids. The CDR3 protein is CASSLAGTSGRQNIQYF. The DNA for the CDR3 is TGTGCCAGCAGCTTAGCCGGGACTAGCGGGAGGCAAAACATTCAGTACTTC.

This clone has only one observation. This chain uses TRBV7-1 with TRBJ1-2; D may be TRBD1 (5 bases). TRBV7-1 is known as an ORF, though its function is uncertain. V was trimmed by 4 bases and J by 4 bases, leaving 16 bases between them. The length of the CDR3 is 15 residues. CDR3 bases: TGTGCCAGCAGCTTAGATCCAGGGCGGGCCTATGGCTACACCTTC. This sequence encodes CASSLDPGRAYGYTF.

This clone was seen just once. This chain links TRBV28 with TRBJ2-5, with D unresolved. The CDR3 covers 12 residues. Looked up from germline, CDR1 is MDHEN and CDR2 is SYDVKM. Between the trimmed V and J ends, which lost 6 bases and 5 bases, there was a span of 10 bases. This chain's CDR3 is CASRSPIETQYF. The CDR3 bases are TGTGCCAGCAGATCCCCGATTGAGACCCAGTACTTC.

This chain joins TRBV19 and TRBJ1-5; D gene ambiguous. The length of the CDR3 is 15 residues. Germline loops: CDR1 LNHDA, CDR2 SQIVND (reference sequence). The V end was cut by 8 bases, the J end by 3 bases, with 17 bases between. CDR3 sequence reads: CASSPRAVPNQPQHF. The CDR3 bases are TGTGCCAGTTCCCCGAGGGCAGTCCCCAATCAGCCCCAGCATTTT.

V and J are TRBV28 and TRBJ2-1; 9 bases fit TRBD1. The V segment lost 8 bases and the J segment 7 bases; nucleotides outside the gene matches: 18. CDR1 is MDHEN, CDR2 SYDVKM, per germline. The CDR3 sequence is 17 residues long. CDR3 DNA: TGTGCCAGCGGAAACGGAGCCGGGACAGGGTACTATAATGAGCAGTTCTTC. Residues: CASGNGAGTGYYNEQFF.